The clone carrying this T cell receptor beta chain was found once. Relative to the germline gene, one junction end is altered; a read error may explain this. Other DNA sequences in the same sample also yield this CDR3. This CDR3 spans 13 amino acids. The sample belongs to a study of T cell responses to AZD1222 COVID-19 vaccine. Assay: immunoSEQ multiplex PCR; the TCRdb copy retains only in-frame clones and omits some. This table holds 100,000 to 150,000 clones, 75% to 90% found once. The input for sequencing was peripheral blood, taken 28 days after the second AZD1222 dose. The clonotype was recovered from an adult who received the AZD1222 COVID-19 vaccine. This chain uses TRBV12-3 or TRBV12-4 with TRBJ2-7, with 9 positions matching TRBD2. CDR3 sequence reads: CASSLAGSYEQYF. The CDR3 DNA follows: TGTGCCAGCAGTCTAGCGGGGAGCTACGAGCAGTACTTC.